Listed below are T cell receptor beta chains from one sample, sequenced in a study of PD-1 blockade in classical Hodgkin lymphoma. Profiling relied on immunoSEQ multiplex PCR, and the TCRdb table lists in-frame clones only, not all of them. The repertoire consists of several thousand clones, with approximately 80% occurring once and the leading ten covering nearly 45%. The sequenced sample was peripheral blood mononuclear cells (PBMCs), obtained before the fourth cycle of nivolumab. The source is a human donor with classical Hodgkin lymphoma. Each CDR3 is given with its conserved first and last residue. D genes are given only for firm matches. Part of the rows lack a size; the others show once, few, many or a class for expanded clones.

clone_size	d_call	v_call	j_call	cdr3_nt	cdr3_aa
-	-	TRBV7-9	TRBJ1-2	TGTGCCAGCAGCTTAGCGGGAGAACGATTTGGCTACACCTTC	CASSLAGERFGYTF
-	-	TRBV19	TRBJ1-5	TGTGCCAGTAGTATTATGGGGTCAGGGGATCAGCCCCAGCATTTT	CASSIMGSGDQPQHF
-	-	TRBV15	TRBJ1-2	TGTGCCACCAGCAGAGATCTCAGTGTTACCTATGGCTACACCTTC	CATSRDLSVTYGYTF
-	-	TRBV7-8	TRBJ1-1	TGTGCCAGCAGCTTAGCAAGGGGGTTCGCTGAAGCTTTCTTT	CASSLARGFAEAFF
-	TRBD2	TRBV11-1	TRBJ2-1	TGTGCCAGCAGCTTAGCGGGTAGCGGGATTGACAATGAGCAGTTCTTC	CASSLAGSGIDNEQFF
-	TRBD1	TRBV5-6	TRBJ1-1	TGTGCCAGCAGCCACCTAACAGGGGAGATTTTGAACACTGAAGCTTTCTTT	CASSHLTGEILNTEAFF
-	-	TRBV29-1	TRBJ1-4	TGCAGCGTTCAGAAGGGGTTAGGCGAAAAACTGTTTTTT	CSVQKGLGEKLFF
-	TRBD1	TRBV19	TRBJ1-2	TGTGCCAGTAGTACCACGGACAGGGGGCGGCCTAACTATGGCTACACCTTC	CASSTTDRGRPNYGYTF
-	-	TRBV6-6	TRBJ1-3	TGTGCCAGCAGCTACACAACGACTGGAAACACCATATATTTT	CASSYTTTGNTIYF
once	-	TRBV7-2	TRBJ1-1	TGTGCCAGCAGCTTTGGGGGCGCGGCAAAGCGTGAAGCTTTCTTT	CASSFGGAAKREAFF
-	-	TRBV29-1	TRBJ2-5	TGCAGCGTTGAAAGACGGGCGCAAGAGACCCAGTACTTC	CSVERRAQETQYF
-	-	TRBV28	TRBJ1-4	TGTGCCAGCCTCTCTGAGGACGGTAATGAAAAACTGTTTTTT	CASLSEDGNEKLFF
-	-	TRBV10-2	TRBJ1-1	TGCGCGAGCAGGGGTGACGGTGAAGCTTTCTTT	CASRGDGEAFF
-	-	TRBV9	TRBJ2-1	TGTGCCAGCAGCGTAGTATCCGGATGGGGTGAGCAGTTCTTC	CASSVVSGWGEQFF
-	-	TRBV7-3	TRBJ2-5	TGTGCCAGCAGCCTAGGGGGTTTAGAGACCCAGTACTTC	CASSLGGLETQYF
-	-	TRBV10-1	TRBJ2-7	TGCGCCAGCAGTGAGTCTGGCCAACTGCAGTACTTC	CASSESGQLQYF
-	-	TRBV7-6	TRBJ2-5	TGTGCCAGCAGCTTAGCCCAAGAGACCCAGTACTTC	CASSLAQETQYF
-	-	TRBV15	TRBJ2-1	TGTGCCACCAGCAGCCCGGTTAATGAGCAGTTCTTC	CATSSPVNEQFF
-	TRBD2	TRBV5-4	TRBJ2-1	TGTGCCAGCAGCTTCGGAGCTAGCGGGGTCTCCTACAATGAGCAGTTCTTC	CASSFGASGVSYNEQFF
-	-	TRBV27	TRBJ1-1	TGTGCCAGCAGTTCCCCGGGGCGCGTTAAAGCTTTCTTT	CASSSPGRVKAFF
-	-	TRBV5-6	TRBJ2-7	TGTGCCAGCAGCTTGACATCCGGGATCCACGAGCAGTACTTC	CASSLTSGIHEQYF
-	-	TRBV6-4	TRBJ2-1	TGTGCCAGGACTAGAATCGGCCTCACAGAGGGGACAAGCTCCTACAATGAGCAGTTCTTC	CARTRIGLTEGTSSYNEQFF
-	-	TRBV7-9	TRBJ2-7	TGTGCCAGCAGCTTATCAGGGGTTGGAGAGCAGTACTTC	CASSLSGVGEQYF
-	-	TRBV29-1	TRBJ2-5	TGCAGCGTGGACGAAGAGACCCAGTACTTC	CSVDEETQYF
-	TRBD1	TRBV29-1	TRBJ2-5	TGCAGCGTTTCGCCTAGGGACAGGCAAGAGACCCAGTACTTC	CSVSPRDRQETQYF
few	-	TRBV5-1	TRBJ2-5	TGCGCCAGCAGCTTGGGACATACTAAAGAGACCCAGTACTTC	CASSLGHTKETQYF
few	-	TRBV10-3	TRBJ1-6	TGTGCCATCAGTGAAACGACAGGTCTCAATTCACCCCTCCACTTT	CAISETTGLNSPLHF
-	TRBD2	TRBV29-1	TRBJ2-3	TGCAGCGTTGAAGGGGGGGGGACTCATATACAAAGCACAGATACGCAGTATTTT	CSVEGGGTHIQSTDTQYF
few	-	TRBV19	TRBJ1-1	TGTGCCAGTAGTATCGAGGCGCTTGACACTGAAGCTTTCTTT	CASSIEALDTEAFF
-	TRBD2	TRBV4-1	TRBJ2-7	TGCGCCAGCAGCCAAGAGGGACTAGCGGGGGACGAGCAGTACTTC	CASSQEGLAGDEQYF
-	-	TRBV10-1	TRBJ1-1	TGCGCCGGCGCGGGTCTGAACACTGAAGCTTTCTTT	CAGAGLNTEAFF